One and the same sample provided the 11 T cell receptor beta chains below, sequenced in a study of HIV-infected children after antiretroviral therapy interruption (dated by TCRdb to the late 2010s). The library was generated by 3' RACE. Sequencing was carried out with an Illumina MiSeq. To correct PCR amplification bias, TCR libraries were generated from RNA with a 3' RACE protocol that used unique molecular identifiers. The public sequencing data were trimmed at Q25 with fastp and processed into clonotypes with MiXCR by TCRdb, which kept only in-frame beta chains. Records with the same CDR3 protein are collapsed into one entry carrying the most frequent genes and DNA. The sample table shows 6,000 to 7,500 distinct CDR3 sequences, and about 16% are seen once. Clones ranked in the top ten supply roughly 13% of the sample. The treatment or condition label, read with the paper, signifies: PENTA 11 planned treatment interruption arm or continuous ART arm.

The source was CD45RO+ CD8+ T cells from PBMCs, pooled from several time points, collected from a donor given antiretroviral therapy, either interrupted or continuous. The cell subset or site label, read with the paper, signifies: memory CD8+ CD45RO+ CD45RA- T cells. Every receptor here comes from a pool of human donors with HIV.

This clonotype was found many times. The V and J genes are TRBV2 and TRBJ1-2, with 7 positions matching TRBD1. The V and J ends lost 3 bases and 7 bases, in that order; junction bases with no gene match: 17. The CDR3 is made up of 17 amino acids. The germline V gene encodes CDR1 SNHLY and CDR2 FYNNEI. CDR3: CASSDSTTWDSSTGYTF. DNA for the CDR3: TGTGCCAGCAGTGACTCAACTACTTGGGACAGTTCTACTGGCTACACCTTC.

There are many counts of this clonotype. The V call is TRBV5-1, the J call TRBJ2-7; D may match TRBD1 or TRBD2 (6 bases each). CDR1 is SGHRS and CDR2 is YFSETQ in the germline V gene. The CDR3 extends over 14 amino acids. Trimming stripped 4 bases from V and 3 bases from J, with 14 bases between. Here the CDR3 DNA reads TGCGCCAGCAGCCCGCTCGGAGGGGGCTACGAGCAGTACTTC. Amino acid sequence: CASSPLGGGYEQYF. Full variable domain (rest looked up from reference TRBV5-1 and TRBJ2-7): KAGVTQTPRYLIKTRGQQVTLSCSPISGHRSVSWYQQTPGQGLQFLFEYFSETQRNKGNFPGRFSGRQFSNSRSEMNVSTLELGDSALYLCASSPLGGGYEQYFGPGTRLTVT.

This clonotype qualifies as medium-sized. The chain couples TRBV5-1 to TRBJ1-5; TRBD1 agrees at 7 bases. Losses at the gene ends were 2 bases for V and 0 bases for J; bases not matched to a gene: 2. The CDR3 totals 15 residues. Germline V lookup: CDR1 SGHRS, CDR2 YFSETQ. CDR3 residues: CASSFGTASNQPQHF. The CDR3 region has the DNA TGCGCCAGCAGCTTCGGGACAGCTAGCAATCAGCCCCAGCATTTT.

The chain links TRBV7-9 to TRBJ2-5; a possible D gene is TRBD2 (7 bases). Trimming pared 4 bases from V and 5 bases from J, leaving 17 bases between. The CDR3 spans 15 residues. Germline CDR1 reads SEHNR; CDR2 reads FQNEAQ (reference sequence). DNA for the CDR3: TGTGCCAGCAGCTCCTGGGGAGGGGGTAGGGAGACCCAGTACTTC. Translation gives CASSSWGGGRETQYF.

A remark on this clonotype: A junction boundary mismatches the germline segment, possibly from a read error. This chain joins TRBV4-2 and TRBJ1-5; D is undetermined. Germline values: CDR1 LGHNA, CDR2 YNFKEQ. The CDR3 loop spans 13 amino acids. DNA for the CDR3: TGCGCCAGCAGCCAGAATCTCAATCAGCCCCAGCATTTT. This sequence encodes CASSQNLNQPQHF.

Only a few counts were recorded for this clonotype. The chain carries TRBV7-9 and TRBJ2-7, with D tentatively TRBD2 (6 bases). Trimming removed 1 base from V and 5 bases from J, with 15 bases in between. Germline V CDR1 and CDR2: SEHNR, FQNEAQ (reference sequence). CDR3 length equals 15 residues. Here the CDR3 DNA reads TGTGCCAGCAGCTTAGATCTAGCGCTAGGCAACGAGCAGTACTTC. Its protein product is CASSLDLALGNEQYF.

This clonotype was found many times. An end of the junction does not agree with germline; a read error may underlie this. The V call is TRBV28, the J call TRBJ2-3; D is unresolved. This CDR3 has 11 residues. Looked up from germline, CDR1 is MDHEN and CDR2 is SYDVKM. The CDR3 reads CASSLKWAPVF. CDR3 coding DNA: TGTGCCAGCAGTTTAAAATGGGCTCCGGTATTT.

The CDR3 loop reads CASSPGQGVEKLFF. The CDR3 coding sequence is TGTGCCAGCAGCCCGGGACAGGGAGTCGAAAAACTGTTTTTT. V usage is TRBV3-1 and J usage is TRBJ1-4, with 9 bases that match TRBD1. The CDR3 length is 14 residues. Germline CDR1 is LGHDT and CDR2 is YNNKEL (reference sequence). V trimming: 4 bases; J trimming: 8 bases; junction bases outside the gene matches: 5.

The count of this clonotype is one. The CDR3 here is CATSEPNYNEQFF. The DNA for the CDR3 is TGTGCCACCAGTGAACCCAATTACAATGAGCAGTTCTTC. This sequence joins TRBV24-1 and TRBJ2-1; D not resolved. Germline CDR1 and CDR2: KGHDR and SFDVKD. V was cut by 4 bases and J by 4 bases, with 7 bases left in between. The CDR3 spans 13 residues.

By sample fraction, this clonotype is medium-sized (0.01 to 0.1%). The rearrangement uses TRBV28 and TRBJ2-2; tentative D call: TRBD2 (6 bases). The CDR3 loop spans 13 amino acids. Germline CDR1 MDHEN, CDR2 SYDVKM. Trimming took off 7 bases at V and 4 bases at J, with 10 bases between the two ends. The CDR3 loop is CASMRRGTGELFF. CDR3 coding DNA: TGTGCCAGCATGCGGAGGGGCACCGGGGAGCTGTTTTTT.

This clonotype is deemed medium-sized. This chain uses TRBV4-2 with TRBJ2-3; D is perhaps TRBD2 (6 bases). The CDR3 extends over 15 amino acids. CDR1 and CDR2 (germline): LGHNA, YNFKEQ. V lost 4 bases, J lost 1 base, and 12 bases lay in between. The DNA for the CDR3 is TGTGCCAGCAGCCGGAGCCCGGGGGGCACAGATACGCAGTATTTT. Amino acids: CASSRSPGGTDTQYF.